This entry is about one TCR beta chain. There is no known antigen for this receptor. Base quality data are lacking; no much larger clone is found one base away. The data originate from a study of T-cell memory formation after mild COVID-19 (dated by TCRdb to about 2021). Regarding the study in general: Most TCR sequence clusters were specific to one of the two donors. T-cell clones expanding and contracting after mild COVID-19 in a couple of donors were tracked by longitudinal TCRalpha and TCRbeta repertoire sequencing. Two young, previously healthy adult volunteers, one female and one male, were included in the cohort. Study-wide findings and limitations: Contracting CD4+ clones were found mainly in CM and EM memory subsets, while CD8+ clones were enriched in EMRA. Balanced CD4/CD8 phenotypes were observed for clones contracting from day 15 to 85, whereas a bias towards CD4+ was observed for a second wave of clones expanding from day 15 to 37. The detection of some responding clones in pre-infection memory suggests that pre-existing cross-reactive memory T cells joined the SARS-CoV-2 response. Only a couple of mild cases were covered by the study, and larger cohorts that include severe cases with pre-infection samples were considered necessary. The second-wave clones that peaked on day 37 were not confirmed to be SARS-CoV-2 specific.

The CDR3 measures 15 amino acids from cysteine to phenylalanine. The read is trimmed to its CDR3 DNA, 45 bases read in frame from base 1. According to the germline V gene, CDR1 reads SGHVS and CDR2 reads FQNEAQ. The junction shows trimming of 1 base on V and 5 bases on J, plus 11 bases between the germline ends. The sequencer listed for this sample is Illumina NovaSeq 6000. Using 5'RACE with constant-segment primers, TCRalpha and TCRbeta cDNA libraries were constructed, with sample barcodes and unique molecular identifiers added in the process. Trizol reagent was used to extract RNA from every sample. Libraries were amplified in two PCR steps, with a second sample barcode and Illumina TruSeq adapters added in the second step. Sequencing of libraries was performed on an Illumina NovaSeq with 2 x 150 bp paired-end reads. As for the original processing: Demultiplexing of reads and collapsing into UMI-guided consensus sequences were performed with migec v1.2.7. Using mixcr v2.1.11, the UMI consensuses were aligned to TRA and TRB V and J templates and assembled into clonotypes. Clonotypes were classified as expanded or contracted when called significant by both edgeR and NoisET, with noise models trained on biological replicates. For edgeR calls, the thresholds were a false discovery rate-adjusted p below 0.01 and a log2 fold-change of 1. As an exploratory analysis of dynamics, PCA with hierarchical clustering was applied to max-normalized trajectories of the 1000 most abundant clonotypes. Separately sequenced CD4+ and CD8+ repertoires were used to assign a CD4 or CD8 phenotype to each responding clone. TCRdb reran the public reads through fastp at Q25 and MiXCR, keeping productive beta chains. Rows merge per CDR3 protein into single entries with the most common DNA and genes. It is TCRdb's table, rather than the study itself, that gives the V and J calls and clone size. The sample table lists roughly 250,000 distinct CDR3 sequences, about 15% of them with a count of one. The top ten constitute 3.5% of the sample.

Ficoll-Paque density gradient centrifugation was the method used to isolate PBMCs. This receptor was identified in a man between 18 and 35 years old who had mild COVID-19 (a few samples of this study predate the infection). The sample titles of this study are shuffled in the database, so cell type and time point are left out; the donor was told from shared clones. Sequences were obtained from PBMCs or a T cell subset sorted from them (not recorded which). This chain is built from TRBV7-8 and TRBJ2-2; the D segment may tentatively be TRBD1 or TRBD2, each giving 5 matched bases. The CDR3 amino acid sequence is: CASSLVPGRTGELFF. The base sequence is TGTGCCAGCAGCTTAGTGCCGGGGCGAACCGGGGAGCTGTTTTTT.